This is a list of T cell receptor beta chains from one sample in a study of blood T cells in healthy people across ages. MiXCR, run by TCRdb on the 5' RACE reads, gives a single entry per CDR3 protein. Altogether 650,000 to 800,000 distinct CDR3 sequences are present, about 51% being singletons, with the ten largest covering roughly 14%. Sequenced input: blood. The receptors were sampled from an elderly woman in good health. Each CDR3 is given with its conserved first and last residue. The D gene is left open where the match is weak. Not every row has a clone size; where given, it reads once, few, many or a size class.

TGTGCCAGCAGCTGGAGGGAGGGGAACACTGAAGCTTTCTTT | CASSWREGNTEAFF | TRBV11-1 | . | TRBJ1-1 | .
TGTGCCTGGAGTGTAGGCGCGGGGAGCTCCTACAATGGGCAGTTCTTC | CAWSVGAGSSYNGQFF | TRBV30 | . | TRBJ2-1 | .
TGTGCCAGCAGTTTACGCGGAGACTCCTACAATGAGCAGTTCTTC | CASSLRGDSYNEQFF | TRBV12-3/TRBV12-4 | many | TRBJ2-1 | .
TGCAGCGTACGACAGGGAAGCAATTACAATGAGCAGTTCTTC | CSVRQGSNYNEQFF | TRBV29-1 | many | TRBJ2-1 | TRBD1
TGCGCCAGCAGCTTTGAAGCGGGAGCCTTTTACAATGAGCAGTTCTTC | CASSFEAGAFYNEQFF | TRBV5-1 | many | TRBJ2-1 | TRBD2
TGTGCCATCAGTGAGTTGCGGGCTAGCGAGGAAGAGACCCAGTACTTC | CAISELRASEEETQYF | TRBV10-3 | . | TRBJ2-5 | .
TGCGCCAGCAGCACTCAGACTCTACGTACAGATACGCAGTATTTT | CASSTQTLRTDTQYF | TRBV5-1 | . | TRBJ2-3 | .
TGTGCCAGCAGCCCCCTGGAAACGGGACAGGGGCCATACAATGAGCAGTTCTTC | CASSPLETGQGPYNEQFF | TRBV7-3 | few | TRBJ2-1 | TRBD1
TGTGCCAGCACCTCGGGCAGCTTCTATAATTCACCCCTCCACTTT | CASTSGSFYNSPLHF | TRBV28 | many | TRBJ1-6 | .
TGCAGCGTTGGAGAAGGACCCCTGGCCTACGAGCAGTACTTC | CSVGEGPLAYEQYF | TRBV29-1 | . | TRBJ2-7 | .
TGTGCCAGCAACGAGGGGCGGCCGACAGATACGCAGTATTTT | CASNEGRPTDTQYF | TRBV25-1 | . | TRBJ2-3 | .
TGTGCCAGCAGTTACCAAAGGGGAGGCGGGGGGCGTGAGCAGTTCTTC | CASSYQRGGGGREQFF | TRBV6-5 | . | TRBJ2-1 | TRBD2
TGTGCCAGCAGCAAAGAGGGGGGACAGGGGATAGCCAAAAACATTCAGTACTTC | CASSKEGGQGIAKNIQYF | TRBV21-1 | . | TRBJ2-4 | .
TGTGCCAGCAGGTCGACGAGGACAGGTTCCTACGAGCAGTACTTC | CASRSTRTGSYEQYF | TRBV6-5 | . | TRBJ2-7 | TRBD1
TGTGCCAGCAGGAAGCGGTCCTCCTACGGGCAGTACTTC | CASRKRSSYGQYF | TRBV27 | . | TRBJ2-7 | .
TGTGCTAGTGGACCGGACAGGGCCCCCTACAATGAGCAGTTCTTC | CASGPDRAPYNEQFF | TRBV12-5 | few | TRBJ2-1 | TRBD1
TGCGCCAGCAGTCCCCCGGACAGGGCCAGCACAGATACGCAGTATTTT | CASSPPDRASTDTQYF | TRBV5-1 | few | TRBJ2-3 | TRBD1